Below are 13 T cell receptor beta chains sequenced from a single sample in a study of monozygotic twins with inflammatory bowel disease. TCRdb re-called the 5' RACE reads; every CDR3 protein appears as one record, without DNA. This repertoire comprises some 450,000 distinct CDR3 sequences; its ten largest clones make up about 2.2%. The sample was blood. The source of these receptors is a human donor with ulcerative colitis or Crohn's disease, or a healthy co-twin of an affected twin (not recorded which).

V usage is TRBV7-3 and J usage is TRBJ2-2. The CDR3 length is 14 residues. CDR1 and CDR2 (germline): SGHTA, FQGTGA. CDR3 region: CASSSPANTGELFF.

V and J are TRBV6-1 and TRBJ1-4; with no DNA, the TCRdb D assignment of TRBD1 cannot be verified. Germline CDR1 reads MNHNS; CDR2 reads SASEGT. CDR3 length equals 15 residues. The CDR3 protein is CASRPFKGADEKLFF.

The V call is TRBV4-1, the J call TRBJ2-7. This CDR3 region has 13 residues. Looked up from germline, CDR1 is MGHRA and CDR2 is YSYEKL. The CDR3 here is CASSQEAYYEQYF.

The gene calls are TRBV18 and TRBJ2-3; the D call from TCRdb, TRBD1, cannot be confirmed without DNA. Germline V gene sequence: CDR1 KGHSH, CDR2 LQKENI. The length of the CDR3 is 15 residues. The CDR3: CASSPYAPGADTQYF.

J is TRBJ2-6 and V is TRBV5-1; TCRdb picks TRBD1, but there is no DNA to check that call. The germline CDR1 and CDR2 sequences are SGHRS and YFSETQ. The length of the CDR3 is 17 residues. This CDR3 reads CASSSGQGAPGANVLTF.

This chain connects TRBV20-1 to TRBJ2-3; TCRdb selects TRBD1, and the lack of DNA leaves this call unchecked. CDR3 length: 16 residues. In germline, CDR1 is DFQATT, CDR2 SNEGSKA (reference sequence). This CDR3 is CSAATAQGISTDTQYF.

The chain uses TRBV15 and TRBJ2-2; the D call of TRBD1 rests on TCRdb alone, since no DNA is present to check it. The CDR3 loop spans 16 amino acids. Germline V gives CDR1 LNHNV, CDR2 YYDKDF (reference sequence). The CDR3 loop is CATSRGPLSGTGELFF.

CDR3: CASSSAILAGLTTDTQYF. The J gene is TRBJ2-3, the V gene TRBV5-1; absent DNA, TCRdb's TRBD2 call cannot be checked. This CDR3 has 18 amino acids. Germline lookup yields CDR1 SGHRS and CDR2 YFSETQ.

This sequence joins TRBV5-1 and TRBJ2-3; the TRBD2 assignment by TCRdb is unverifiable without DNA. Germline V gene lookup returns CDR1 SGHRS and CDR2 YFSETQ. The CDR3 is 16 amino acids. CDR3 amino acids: CASSLALAGEGDTQYF.

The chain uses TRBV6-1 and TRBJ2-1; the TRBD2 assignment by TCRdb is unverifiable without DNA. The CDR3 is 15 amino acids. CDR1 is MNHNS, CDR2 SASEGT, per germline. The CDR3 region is CASSPGGGRRNEQFF.

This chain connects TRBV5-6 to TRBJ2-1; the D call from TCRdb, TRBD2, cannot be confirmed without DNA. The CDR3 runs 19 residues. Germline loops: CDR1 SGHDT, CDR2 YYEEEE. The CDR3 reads CASSFFRLAGKSSYNEQFF.

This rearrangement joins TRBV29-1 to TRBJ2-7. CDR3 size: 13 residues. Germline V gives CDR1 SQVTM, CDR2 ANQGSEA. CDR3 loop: CSATFADGYEQYF.

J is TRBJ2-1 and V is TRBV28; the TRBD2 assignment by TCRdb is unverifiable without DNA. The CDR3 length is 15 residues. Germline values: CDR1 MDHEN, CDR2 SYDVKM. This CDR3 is CASRPSGGSYNEQFF.